The table lists the clone carrying this T cell receptor beta chain with a few counts. Its antigen is not identified. This entry is derived from a study of CD8 T cells in ankylosing spondylitis. Study results and caveats: A TCR beta motif of 7 to 9 highly homologous variants seemed to mark ankylosing spondylitis blood.

This CDR3 contains 19 residues. V gave up 0 bases and J gave up 4 bases; unmatched junction bases: 12. Germline assignment: CDR1 LNHNV and CDR2 YYDKDF (reference sequence). Using quantitative 5'-RACE with molecular barcodes, the authors made TCR beta libraries. TCRdb called the 5' RACE reads again in MiXCR, with one record for every CDR3 protein. This table has about 160,000 distinct CDR3 sequences, around 19% appearing once. The sequencing input was blood, either unsorted or a sorted T cell fraction (not recorded which). The source is a male donor with ankylosing spondylitis or in good health (not recorded which). V usage is TRBV15 and J usage is TRBJ2-7; TRBD2 agrees at 13 bases. The CDR3: CATSRDSPSLAGGPYEQYF. As DNA, the CDR3 is TGTGCCACCAGCAGAGATTCCCCCTCACTAGCGGGAGGGCCTTACGAGCAGTACTTC.